The 19 T cell receptor beta chains below all came from one sample that was sequenced in a study of cytomegalovirus exposure and HLA in healthy donors. The primer mix had 60 Vbeta and 13 Jbeta primers. Generated by immunoSEQ multiplex PCR, the TCRdb table keeps only in-frame clones and is missing some. Found here are 150,000 or so clones, roughly three quarters of them singletons; the top ten hold 13% to 15%. Input material: PBMCs. Receptors were obtained from a woman in her 40s in good health and CMV-seronegative.

This chain joins TRBV6-5 and TRBJ2-4; 8 bases align to TRBD1. Looked up from germline, CDR1 is MNHEY and CDR2 is SVGAGI. The CDR3 runs to 13 residues. V dropped 5 bases and J dropped 11; count of bases not matched to a gene: 8. Here the CDR3 DNA reads TGTGCCAGCAGTCGGTCCCGGGACAGGTTTCAGTACTTC. Translating gives CASSRSRDRFQYF.

The chain uses TRBV7-3 and TRBJ2-3, with D possibly TRBD2 on 6 matching bases. Trimming took 3 bases from V and 5 from J, leaving 15 bases between them. Germline CDR1 and CDR2: SGHTA and FQGTGA. This CDR3 is 15 amino acids long. The CDR3 coding sequence is TGTGCCAGCAGCTTGGGATCGGGAGTCGGAGATACGCAGTATTTT. This encodes CASSLGSGVGDTQYF.

This chain connects TRBV19 to TRBJ1-1; 7 positions match TRBD1. V was clipped by 5 bases and J by 1 base; unmatched bases: 10. Germline V gene lookup returns CDR1 LNHDA and CDR2 SQIVND (reference sequence). The CDR3 loop spans 16 amino acids. CDR3 region: CASSPPTGQRNTEAFF. CDR3 in DNA: TGTGCCAGTAGTCCACCCACGGGACAGCGGAACACTGAAGCTTTCTTT.

The CDR3 nucleotides are TGTGCCAGCAGCCTGATGTCTGGCGGGACGGGTGAGCAGTTCTTC. Its protein product is CASSLMSGGTGEQFF. This chain connects TRBV7-3 to TRBJ2-1, with D maybe TRBD2 (6 bases). Trimming removed 5 bases from V and 9 bases from J, with 20 bases in between. The CDR3 is 15 residues long. Germline assignment: CDR1 SGHTA and CDR2 FQGTGA.

The chain couples TRBV7-2 to TRBJ2-5; 8 nucleotides match TRBD1. With the DNA end fitting TRBJ2-7 better, the J assignment may be wrong. The germline gives CDR1 SGHTA, CDR2 FQGNSA. The CDR3 runs 13 residues. CDR3 coding DNA: TGTGCCAGCAGCCACGGACAGGGCTACGAGCAGTACTTC. Protein sequence: CASSHGQGYEQYF.

V usage is TRBV29-1 and J usage is TRBJ1-4; the D is unclear. V was cut by 7 bases and J by 5 bases, with 8 bases left in between. Germline CDR1 and CDR2: SQVTM and ANQGSEA. This CDR3 region has 11 residues. CDR3 DNA: TGCAGCGCCCGGGAGAATGAAAAACTGTTTTTT. Translation: CSARENEKLFF.

The genes are TRBV4-3 and TRBJ1-4, with a possible D match to TRBD1 (5 bases). V shed 1 base and J shed 5 bases, with 11 bases lying between them. CDR1 is LGHNA and CDR2 is YSLEER in the germline V gene. The CDR3 extends over 15 amino acids. CDR3 sequence reads: CASSQVGLKNEKLFF. CDR3 DNA sequence: TGCGCCAGCAGCCAAGTGGGGCTGAAGAATGAAAAACTGTTTTTT.

CDR3 sequence: CASSLFQVYNEQFF. CDR3 bases: TGTGCCAGCAGCTTATTCCAGGTCTACAATGAGCAGTTCTTC. The rearrangement links TRBV11-1 to TRBJ2-1, with D uncertain. CDR3 length: 14 residues. Deletions cut 2 bases from V and 3 bases from J, with 8 bases between. Germline loops: CDR1 SGHAT, CDR2 FQDESV (reference sequence).

This chain connects TRBV28 to TRBJ1-5; TRBD1 matches 9 bases. The CDR3 sequence is 16 residues long. Trimming at V came to 7 bases and at J to 3 bases, leaving 10 bases not matched to a gene. The germline V gene has CDR1 MDHEN and CDR2 SYDVKM. In nucleotides, the CDR3 is TGTGCCAGCACCCTAACAGGGGGCCTGGCCAATCAGCCCCAGCATTTT. Its protein product is CASTLTGGLANQPQHF.

The CDR3 region has the DNA TGTGCCAGCAGCTACCCGGCGGGAGGGCCCAACACCGGGGAGCTGTTTTTT. It encodes CASSYPAGGPNTGELFF. V gene TRBV7-3 combines with J gene TRBJ2-2; 9 positions agree with TRBD2. V lost 4 bases to trimming and J lost 2 bases; unmatched junction nucleotides: 8. The CDR3 has 17 amino acids. Germline V gene sequence: CDR1 SGHTA, CDR2 FQGTGA.

The chain carries TRBV4-1 and TRBJ2-7; TRBD1 matches at 10 bases. CDR1 and CDR2 from the germline V gene are MGHRA and YSYEKL. V lost 0 bases and J lost 5; bases outside the gene matches: 4. The CDR3 is 15 residues long. The CDR3 DNA reads TGCGCCAGCAGCCAAGATGGACAGGGGGTAAACGAGCAGTACTTC. Translation gives CASSQDGQGVNEQYF.

The rearrangement joins TRBV14 to TRBJ1-6; 7 bases map to TRBD1. This CDR3 is 12 amino acids long. CDR1 and CDR2 (germline): SGHDN, FVKESK. After removal of 7 bases from V and 11 bases from J, the junction contained 5 bases not matched to a gene. In nucleotides, the CDR3 is TGTGCCAGCACCATGACAGGGCCACCCCTCCACTTT. Translating gives CASTMTGPPLHF.

CDR3 DNA sequence: TGTGCCAGCAGCCCCTACATTGGGGGCGCCTTCCATGGCTACACCTTC. Translation: CASSPYIGGAFHGYTF. This chain uses TRBV27 with TRBJ1-2; possibly TRBD1 for D (6 bases). Germline CDR1 and CDR2: MNHEY and SMNVEV (reference sequence). The CDR3 covers 16 residues. V lost 6 bases, J lost 6 bases, and 23 bases lay in between.

In nucleotides, the CDR3 is TGTGCCAGCAGTTACTCAGGACAGGGGGCTTTCAGCTACACCTTC. Translation gives CASSYSGQGAFSYTF. The genes are TRBV6-5 and TRBJ1-2; 11 bases agree with TRBD1. V lost 0 bases to trimming and J lost 9 bases; unmatched junction nucleotides: 6. CDR1 and CDR2 (germline): MNHEY, SVGAGI. This CDR3 is built from 15 residues.

In this sample, this clone turned up a few times. The rearrangement links TRBV11-2 to TRBJ2-3; 11 bases match TRBD2. The germline V gene encodes CDR1 SGHAT and CDR2 FQNNGV. The CDR3 contains 15 residues. The J segment lost 5 bases and the V segment lost 3 bases, leaving 4 bases of the junction unmatched. This CDR3 reads CASSFTSGSVDTQYF. CDR3 nucleotides: TGTGCCAGCAGCTTCACTAGCGGGAGTGTAGATACGCAGTATTTT.

The chain combines TRBV5-1 with TRBJ2-7; 7 bases line up with TRBD1. Germline values: CDR1 SGHRS, CDR2 YFSETQ. The J segment lost 1 base and the V segment lost 5 bases, leaving 6 bases of the junction unmatched. The CDR3 spans 14 residues. The CDR3 DNA sequence: TGCGCCAGCAGGCAACAGGGGACATCCTACGAGCAGTACTTC. Translation gives CASRQQGTSYEQYF.

This rearrangement joins TRBV7-8 to TRBJ2-5, with D possibly TRBD1 on 6 matching bases. The CDR3 sequence is 19 residues long. V was shortened by 0 bases and J by 6 bases, with 26 bases between the two germline ends. Germline CDR1 SGHVS, CDR2 FQNEAQ. The CDR3 protein is CASSLAWRSRDTTPQTQYF. The CDR3 coding sequence is TGTGCCAGCAGCTTAGCGTGGAGGAGTCGGGACACCACCCCACAGACCCAGTACTTC.

Only a few counts were recorded for this clone. The rearrangement uses TRBV9 and TRBJ1-2; TRBD1 might be the D (6 bases). The CDR3 sequence is 16 residues long. Germline CDR1 reads SGDLS; CDR2 reads YYNGEE. V was cut by 2 bases and J by 1 base, with 15 bases left in between. Here the CDR3 reads CASSVGGGRINYGYTF. In nucleotides, the CDR3 is TGTGCCAGCAGCGTGGGTGGGGGCCGGATTAACTATGGCTACACCTTC.

The J gene is TRBJ1-1, the V gene TRBV28; D unresolved. Per the germline V gene, CDR1 is MDHEN and CDR2 is SYDVKM. V lost 2 bases and J lost 4, with 5 bases in between. The CDR3 consists of 12 residues. The CDR3 here is CASSLAATEAFF. DNA of the CDR3: TGTGCCAGCAGTTTAGCGGCCACTGAAGCTTTCTTT.